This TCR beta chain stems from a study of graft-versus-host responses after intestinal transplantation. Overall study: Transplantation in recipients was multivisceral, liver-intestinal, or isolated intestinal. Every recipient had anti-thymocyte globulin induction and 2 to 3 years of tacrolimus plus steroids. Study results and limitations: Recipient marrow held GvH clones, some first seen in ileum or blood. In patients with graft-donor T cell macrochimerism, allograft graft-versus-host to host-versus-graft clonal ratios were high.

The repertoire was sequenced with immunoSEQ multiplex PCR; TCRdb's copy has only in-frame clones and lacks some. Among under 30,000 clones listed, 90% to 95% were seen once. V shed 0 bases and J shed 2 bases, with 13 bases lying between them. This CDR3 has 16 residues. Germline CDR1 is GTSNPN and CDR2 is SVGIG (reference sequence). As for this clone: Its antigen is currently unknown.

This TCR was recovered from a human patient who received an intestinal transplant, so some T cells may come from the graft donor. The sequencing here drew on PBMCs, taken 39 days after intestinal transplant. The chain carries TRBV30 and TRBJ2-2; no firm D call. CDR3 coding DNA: TGTGCCTGGAGTGTAAGGACCACCTTAAACACCGGGGAGCTGTTTTTT. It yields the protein CAWSVRTTLNTGELFF.